The clone carrying this TCR beta chain was observed a few times. The data derive from a study of blood T cell repertoires in COVID-19. In the source study's methods: The authors estimated nucleated cell counts from reference gene primer amplification. Measured with immunoSEQ multiplex PCR; TCRdb has only the in-frame clones, and not every one. V and J calls and clone size come straight from that table; D and trimming were deduced from the DNA. The repertoire holds 250,000 to 300,000 clones, with roughly 89% as singletons. V shed 2 bases, J shed 9 bases, and the junction held 13 bases outside the gene matches. CDR3 size: 16 residues. Germline V lookup: CDR1 SNHLY, CDR2 FYNNEI.

Sequenced sample: peripheral blood. The clonotype originates from a middle-aged man with acute or convalescent COVID-19. This sequence joins TRBV2 and TRBJ2-1; TRBD1 agrees at 7 bases. CDR3 DNA: TGTGCCAGCAGTGAATCCATGGGACAGAGGGTGGGTGAGCAGTTCTTC. This codes for CASSESMGQRVGEQFF.